These T cell receptor beta chains were read from a single sample in a study of blood T cell repertoires in COVID-19. TCRdb keeps only in-frame clones here, not all; method: immunoSEQ multiplex PCR. Found here are a few hundred thousand clones, more than 85% of them singletons; the top ten hold around 3.6%. The material sequenced was peripheral blood. Every receptor here comes from a man between 18 and 35 years old with active or convalescent COVID-19. The CDR3 runs from the conserved cysteine through the conserved F or W. The order of the fields is CDR3 DNA, CDR3 protein, clone size, V gene, D gene, J gene. D genes are given only for firm matches. The size field is filled for only some rows; it gives once, few, many or a size class.

TGTGCCAGCAGCCGGGGCGAAGGGCCGTCGAATGAGCAGTTCTTC | CASSRGEGPSNEQFF | - | TRBV4-2 | - | TRBJ2-1
TGTGCCAGCAGTTTCAGGGGTGAGCAGTACTTC | CASSFRGEQYF | - | TRBV12-3/TRBV12-4 | - | TRBJ2-7
TGTGCCACCCATCACAGGGTGTGCAATCAGCCCCAGCATTTT | CATHHRVCNQPQHF | - | TRBV24-1 | - | TRBJ1-5
TGTGCCAGCAGCTTGGACCTCCGAGGGGAAAAACTGTTTTTT | CASSLDLRGEKLFF | - | TRBV5-6 | - | TRBJ1-4
TGTGCCAGCAGCCAGGACCGGGACAGGGGGCGCAGGGGAGGCGAGCAGTACTTC | CASSQDRDRGRRGGEQYF | - | TRBV3-1/TRBV3-2 | TRBD1 | TRBJ2-7
TGTGCCAGCAGTTCCTCGGCCGGGACTAGCGGGAGGGTCCAGTACTTC | CASSSSAGTSGRVQYF | - | TRBV28 | TRBD2 | TRBJ2-5
TGTGCCAGCAGTGAATACCCGAGACTAGCGGTAAATGAGCAGTTCTTC | CASSEYPRLAVNEQFF | - | TRBV2 | TRBD2 | TRBJ2-1
TGTGCCAGCAGCCAGACTAGCGGGGGGTCTTCGGTTCGCGAGCAGTACTTC | CASSQTSGGSSVREQYF | - | TRBV3-1/TRBV3-2 | TRBD2 | TRBJ2-7
TGTGCCAGCAGCTTAGAGGGCAGCTCCACCGGGGAGCTGTTTTTT | CASSLEGSSTGELFF | - | TRBV7-3 | - | TRBJ2-2
TGTGCCAGCAGCCCCGGACAGGGAACAGATACGCAGTATTTT | CASSPGQGTDTQYF | - | TRBV9 | TRBD1 | TRBJ2-3
TGCAGCGTCTCTGGGGCCTCCGTACCTGGAAACACCATATATTTT | CSVSGASVPGNTIYF | - | TRBV29-1 | - | TRBJ1-3
TGTGCCAGCAGTTACCCGGGGGGCTACTACGAGCAGTACTTC | CASSYPGGYYEQYF | - | TRBV6-2/TRBV6-3 | - | TRBJ2-7
TGTGCCAGCAGCCAAGCAGCGGGGGGACAGAGGAATGAAAAACTGTTTTTT | CASSQAAGGQRNEKLFF | - | TRBV4-2 | TRBD1 | TRBJ1-4
TGTGCCAGCAGCTTCAATCGGGGGTCAGGAGAGACCCAGTACTTC | CASSFNRGSGETQYF | - | TRBV7-2 | - | TRBJ2-5
TGTGCCAGCAGCCCACGGACAGGCTCAGATACGCAGTATTTT | CASSPRTGSDTQYF | - | TRBV5-8 | TRBD1 | TRBJ2-3
TGTGCCGCCAAACTAGCGGGGTACACAGATACGCAGTATTTT | CAAKLAGYTDTQYF | - | TRBV5-3 | TRBD2 | TRBJ2-3
TGTGCCAGCAGTCCCTATAACGAGGACAGGGGGATGGAGACCCAGTACTTC | CASSPYNEDRGMETQYF | - | TRBV6-2/TRBV6-3 | TRBD1 | TRBJ2-5
TGTGCCAGCAGCGGCGCCGGGACAGCCTATGAAAAACTGTTTTTT | CASSGAGTAYEKLFF | - | TRBV28 | TRBD1 | TRBJ1-4
TGCAGCGTTGTAGGACAGGATCTTAACTATGGCTACACCTTC | CSVVGQDLNYGYTF | - | TRBV29-1 | TRBD1 | TRBJ1-2
TGTGCCAGCAGCCCTAACGGTAGCCCGGGCGAGCAGTACTTC | CASSPNGSPGEQYF | few | TRBV7-3 | - | TRBJ2-7
TGTGCCATCAGTTCGGCTAGAGAACGACCCTACGAGCAGTACTTC | CAISSARERPYEQYF | - | TRBV10-3 | - | TRBJ2-7
TGTGCCAGCAGCTTAGATTCCCGTGGTAGCGGGAGGGCCAAAAACATTCAGTACTTC | CASSLDSRGSGRAKNIQYF | - | TRBV7-9 | TRBD2 | TRBJ2-4
TGCAGCGTTGATAGCGGGGGGCGTTTGGTAGGTGAGCAGTTCTTC | CSVDSGGRLVGEQFF | - | TRBV29-1 | TRBD2 | TRBJ2-1
TGTGCCAGTATCAACCGGGACAGAGCAGGCGGGGAGCTGTTTTTT | CASINRDRAGGELFF | - | TRBV19 | TRBD1 | TRBJ2-2
TGTGCCAGCAGTGGATTAGTGTACAATGAGCAGTTCTTC | CASSGLVYNEQFF | - | TRBV2 | - | TRBJ2-1